This T cell receptor (beta chain) was obtained from a study of T-cell reconstitution after alpha-beta-depleted transplantation in children. Study outcomes and limitations: At one year after transplant, newly produced T cells mostly accounted for T-cell counts and diversity. Reportedly, alpha-beta T cells present about two months post-transplant originated from several hundred expanded clones of graft origin.

This CDR3 has 11 residues. Trimming removed 2 bases from V and 5 bases from J, with 3 bases in between. The V gene's germline CDR1 is SGHDN and CDR2 FVKESK. Note on this clonotype: Its specificity is unknown.

Molecular barcoding with unique molecular identifiers was used for the TCRbeta library. One entry per CDR3 protein, called by TCRdb with MiXCR from the PCR reads. This sample has 90,000 to 130,000 distinct CDR3 sequences; about 6.4% occur once, and the top ten carry roughly 23%. The input for sequencing was PBMCs, mostly from graft donor cells, taken 360 days after TCRalphabeta/CD19-depleted stem cell transplant. The receptor comes from a male patient aged 2 to 10 who had a stem cell transplant for acute lymphoblastic leukemia, so the T cells may come from the graft donor. The chain employs TRBV14 and TRBJ2-5; no clear D. The CDR3, as DNA: TGTGCCAGCAGCCAATATGAGACCCAGTACTTC. Amino acids: CASSQYETQYF.